Listed below are T cell receptor beta chains from one sample, sequenced in a study of cytomegalovirus exposure and HLA in healthy donors. Repertoires were generated with immunoSEQ multiplex PCR, while TCRdb's copy carries only in-frame clones and drops some. The data hold about 140,000 clones, with 75% observed a single time. Sequences were obtained from PBMCs. The receptors were sampled from a man aged 40-49 years in good health and CMV-seronegative. Each CDR3 is given with its conserved first and last residue. D genes are given only for firm matches. Some rows have no size entry. The others give once, few or many, or a class for an expanded clone.

V gene	J gene	D gene	clone size	CDR3 protein	CDR3 DNA
TRBV15	TRBJ2-2	TRBD1	.	CATSRDLGQGGGELFF	TGTGCCACCAGCAGAGATCTGGGACAGGGGGGCGGGGAGCTGTTTTTT
TRBV4-1	TRBJ2-1	TRBD1	.	CASSQYPGQGLYNEQFF	TGCGCCAGCAGCCAATATCCGGGACAGGGTTTATACAATGAGCAGTTCTTC
TRBV28	TRBJ2-1	TRBD1	.	CASSPTDRGRNEQFF	TGTGCCAGCAGCCCCACGGACAGGGGCCGCAATGAGCAGTTCTTC
TRBV28	TRBJ1-4	.	.	CASSPALTGIRKEKLFF	TGTGCCAGCAGCCCCGCACTGACAGGCATTCGGAAGGAAAAACTGTTTTTT
TRBV5-4	TRBJ2-1	TRBD2	few	CASSSRTSGSYNEQFF	TGTGCCAGCAGCTCGCGGACTAGCGGGAGCTACAATGAGCAGTTCTTC
TRBV25-1	TRBJ2-1	TRBD1	.	CASSDDRTGGNEQFF	TGTGCCAGCAGTGACGACCGGACAGGGGGCAATGAGCAGTTCTTC
TRBV4-2	TRBJ2-2	TRBD1	.	CASSIQGANTGELFF	TGTGCCAGCAGCATACAGGGGGCGAACACCGGGGAGCTGTTTTTT
TRBV10-3	TRBJ2-2	TRBD2	few	CAISEPSGDHGELFF	TGTGCCATCAGCGAACCTAGCGGGGACCACGGGGAGCTGTTTTTT
TRBV4-3	TRBJ2-7	TRBD2	few	CASSQGLAVNYEQYF	TGCGCCAGCAGCCAAGGACTAGCGGTTAACTACGAGCAGTACTTC
TRBV5-6	TRBJ1-2	.	few	CASSLGSVWGGYTF	TGTGCCAGCAGCTTGGGGTCGGTGTGGGGCGGCTACACCTTC
TRBV28	TRBJ2-7	.	.	CASTRSSYEQYF	TGTGCCAGTACAAGGAGCTCCTACGAGCAGTACTTC
TRBV5-4	TRBJ2-7	TRBD2	.	CASSFSGGSYEQYF	TGTGCCAGCAGCTTTAGCGGGGGCTCCTACGAGCAGTACTTC
TRBV9	TRBJ1-5	.	.	CASSVAGTSNQPQHF	TGTGCCAGCAGCGTAGCAGGAACTAGCAATCAGCCCCAGCATTTT
TRBV7-9	TRBJ2-7	.	.	CASSLVTGYEQYF	TGTGCCAGCAGCTTAGTAACGGGGTACGAGCAGTACTTC
TRBV5-1	TRBJ2-3	TRBD1	.	CASSLTGVVPDTQYF	TGCGCCAGCAGCCTGACAGGGGTTGTCCCAGATACGCAGTATTTT
TRBV13	TRBJ1-6	.	once	CASSSFLDGEVVSPLHF	TGTGCCAGCAGCTCCTTCCTGGACGGGGAAGTAGTTTCACCCCTCCACTTT
TRBV5-4	TRBJ1-4	TRBD1	few	CASSSRQGEGEKLFF	TGTGCCAGCAGCTCACGACAGGGGGAAGGGGAAAAACTGTTTTTT
TRBV5-5	TRBJ1-1	.	few	CASSLWGGTEAFF	TGTGCCAGCAGCCTCTGGGGGGGCACTGAAGCTTTCTTT
TRBV4-1	TRBJ2-3	TRBD2	few	CASSQEIAGGTDTQYF	TGCGCCAGCAGCCAAGAGATAGCGGGAGGCACAGATACGCAGTATTTT
TRBV28	TRBJ2-7	.	.	CASVHSRTSSYEQYF	TGTGCCAGCGTCCACAGTAGAACTAGCTCCTACGAGCAGTACTTC
TRBV5-4	TRBJ2-7	.	.	CASSLQVTRNYSYEQYF	TGTGCCAGCAGCTTGCAAGTGACTAGGAATTACTCCTACGAGCAGTACTTC
TRBV5-4	TRBJ2-1	.	.	CASSLGSGQPYNEQFF	TGTGCCAGCAGCTTGGGTTCCGGACAGCCGTACAATGAGCAGTTCTTC
TRBV4-2	TRBJ2-5	.	.	CASSQEGALQETQYF	TGTGCCAGCAGCCAAGAAGGAGCATTACAAGAGACCCAGTACTTC
TRBV29-1	TRBJ2-7	TRBD2	.	CSVEDRGSSYEQYF	TGCAGCGTTGAAGATCGCGGGAGCTCCTACGAGCAGTACTTC
TRBV6-5	TRBJ2-5	TRBD1	once	CASWTTGSETQYF	TGTGCCAGCTGGACGACAGGGTCGGAGACCCAGTACTTC
TRBV5-1	TRBJ1-1	.	.	CASSLAQGLNTEAFF	TGCGCCAGCAGCTTGGCGCAGGGGCTGAACACTGAAGCTTTCTTT
TRBV11-2	TRBJ2-3	TRBD2	.	CASSLGLAGSTDTQYF	TGTGCCAGCAGCCTCGGACTAGCGGGGAGCACAGATACGCAGTATTTT
TRBV7-2	TRBJ1-1	.	.	CASSLAQRGGTEAFF	TGTGCCAGCAGTTTAGCGCAACGAGGAGGCACTGAAGCTTTCTTT
TRBV2	TRBJ2-5	.	few	CASRNGMGGETQYF	TGTGCCAGCCGGAACGGGATGGGAGGAGAGACCCAGTACTTC
TRBV13	TRBJ2-1	TRBD2	.	CASSLGWASGGAGDEQFF	TGTGCCAGCAGCTTAGGTTGGGCTAGCGGGGGGGCCGGGGATGAGCAGTTCTTC
TRBV27	TRBJ2-2	.	.	CASSFTGLNTGELFF	TGTGCCAGCAGTTTCACAGGATTGAACACCGGGGAGCTGTTTTTT
TRBV6-1	TRBJ2-6	.	few	CASSERGSGANVLTF	TGTGCCAGCAGTGAAAGGGGCTCTGGGGCCAACGTCCTGACTTTC
TRBV2	TRBJ1-1	TRBD1	.	CASRNSGGGTEAFF	TGTGCCAGCAGGAACTCAGGGGGAGGTACTGAAGCTTTCTTT
TRBV13	TRBJ2-5	TRBD1	.	CASSQAHDREETQYF	TGTGCCAGCAGCCAAGCCCACGACAGGGAAGAGACCCAGTACTTC
TRBV6-6	TRBJ1-1	TRBD1	.	CASSYRTGGGEAFF	TGTGCCAGCAGTTACAGGACAGGGGGCGGTGAAGCTTTCTTT
TRBV27	TRBJ1-1	TRBD1	.	CASSAQDRGNTEAFF	TGTGCCAGCAGTGCTCAGGACAGGGGCAACACTGAAGCTTTCTTT